Listed here are 2 T cell receptor beta chains from one sample, sequenced in a study of T cells in tumors after PD-1 blockade. Here immunoSEQ multiplex PCR was the method, and the copy in TCRdb shows in-frame clones only, minus some. Here the sample spans 45,000 or so clones, roughly 84% being singletons. The specimen comprised PBMCs, sampled before anti-PD-1 therapy. These receptors were obtained from a human donor with advanced basal cell or squamous cell carcinoma (not recorded which).

This chain links TRBV12-3 or TRBV12-4 with TRBJ2-7, with 7 bases that match TRBD1. V gave up 4 bases and J gave up 6 bases; unmatched junction bases: 6. This CDR3 is built from 13 residues. The CDR3, as DNA: TGTGCCAGCAGTTCCTCTGGGACAGTCGAGCAGTACTTC. Protein sequence: CASSSSGTVEQYF.

The rearrangement links TRBV29-1 to TRBJ1-6; no definite D call. Germline V gene lookup returns CDR1 SQVTM and CDR2 ANQGSEA. Trimming removed 6 bases at V and 13 bases at J, with 19 bases between. There are 13 residues in the CDR3. The chain's CDR3 is CSVQVTLEGPLHF. The DNA of the CDR3 is TGCAGCGTCCAAGTCACCTTAGAGGGTCCCCTCCACTTT.